The rows below give T cell receptor beta chains drawn from one sample of a study of T cells in Graves' hyperthyroidism and ophthalmopathy. MiXCR was run by TCRdb on the multiplex PCR reads, yielding one entry per CDR3 protein. The table lists about 700,000 distinct CDR3 sequences, 14% of them singletons. The sequencing input was blood. The source of these receptors is a woman aged 18 to 35 with Graves' hyperthyroidism. CDR3s include the opening cysteine and the closing phenylalanine or tryptophan.

len | j_gene | v_gene | CDR3aa
12 | TRBJ1-5 | TRBV24-1 | CATSDRDQPQHF
13 | TRBJ2-7 | TRBV2 | CASRGQPSYEQYF
16 | TRBJ1-2 | TRBV7-9 | CASSLAGGGPNYGYTF
18 | TRBJ2-3 | TRBV2 | CASSDLLRTGASTDTQYF
14 | TRBJ2-5 | TRBV13 | CASSSAGVSETQYF
13 | TRBJ1-3 | TRBV19 | CASSIGGGNTIYF
15 | TRBJ2-1 | TRBV6-1 | CASRSGAGRDGEQSF
15 | TRBJ2-7 | TRBV9 | CASSPQDRAAYEQYF
17 | TRBJ1-1 | TRBV28 | CASSRSAQGARNTEAFF
14 | TRBJ2-7 | TRBV20-1 | CSARDEGMSYEQYF
13 | TRBJ2-7 | TRBV2 | CASSREGLNEQYF
13 | TRBJ1-1 | TRBV20-1 | CSAPKAGGDDAFF
11 | TRBJ2-1 | TRBV12-3/TRBV12-4 | CASSFISEQFF
14 | TRBJ1-1 | TRBV20-1 | CSAPQGARYTEAFF